A single T cell receptor (beta chain) is shown here with its context. Unmatched junction bases numbered 7, after V lost 2 bases and J lost 9 bases. The CDR3 loop spans 15 amino acids. CDR1 MNHNS and CDR2 SASEGT come from the germline V gene. The sample belongs to a study of T cell changes during pregnancy in multiple sclerosis. Sequencing was performed with immunoSEQ multiplex PCR; in TCRdb, only in-frame clones are kept and a portion is missing. The sample consists of about 53,000 clones, 80% to 95% of them appearing once. This chain joins TRBV6-1 and TRBJ1-6; 7 nucleotides align to TRBD1. This receptor was taken from a female donor with multiple sclerosis, enrolled in a pregnancy study. Specimen: CD4+ T cells from peripheral blood mononuclear cells, collected in the third trimester of pregnancy. The chain's CDR3 is CASSEPGTVSSPLHF. For the CDR3, the DNA is TGTGCCAGCAGTGAACCCGGGACAGTCAGTTCACCCCTCCACTTT.